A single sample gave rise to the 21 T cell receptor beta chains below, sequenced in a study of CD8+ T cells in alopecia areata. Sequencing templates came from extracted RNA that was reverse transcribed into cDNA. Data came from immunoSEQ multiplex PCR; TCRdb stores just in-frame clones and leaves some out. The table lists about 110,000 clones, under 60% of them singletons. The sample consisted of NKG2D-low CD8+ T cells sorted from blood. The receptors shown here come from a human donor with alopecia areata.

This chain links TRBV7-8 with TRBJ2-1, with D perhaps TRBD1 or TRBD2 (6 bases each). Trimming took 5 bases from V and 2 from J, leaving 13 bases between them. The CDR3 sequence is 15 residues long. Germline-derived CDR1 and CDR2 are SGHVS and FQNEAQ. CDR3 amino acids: CASSRGGYPYNEQFF. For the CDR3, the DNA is TGTGCCAGCAGCAGAGGGGGGTACCCCTACAATGAGCAGTTCTTC.

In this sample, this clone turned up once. In nucleotides, the CDR3 is TGTGCCAGCAGTTTAGGGAAGACAGGGCGCACAGATACGCAGTATTTT. Translated: CASSLGKTGRTDTQYF. This chain joins TRBV27 and TRBJ2-3; 7 bases line up with TRBD1. CDR1 is MNHEY, CDR2 SMNVEV, per germline (reference sequence). The CDR3 is 16 residues long. V was pared by 2 bases and J by 1 base, with 6 bases of the junction left unmatched.

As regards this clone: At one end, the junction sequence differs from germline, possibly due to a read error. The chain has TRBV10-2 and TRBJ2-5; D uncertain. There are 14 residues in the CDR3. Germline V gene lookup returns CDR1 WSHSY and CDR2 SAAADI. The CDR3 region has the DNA TGTGCCATCAGTGTCCACGGCAGCCAAGAGACCCAGTACTTC. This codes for CAISVHGSQETQYF.

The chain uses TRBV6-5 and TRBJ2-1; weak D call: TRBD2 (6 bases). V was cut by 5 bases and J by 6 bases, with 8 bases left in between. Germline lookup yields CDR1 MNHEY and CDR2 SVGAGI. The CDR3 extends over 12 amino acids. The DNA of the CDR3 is TGTGCCAGCAGTCCGGGGGTCAATGAGCAGTTCTTC. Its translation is CASSPGVNEQFF.

The CDR3 DNA is TGCGCCAGCAGCTTGGAGGGACTAGGATCTCTCAATGAGCAGTTCTTC. The encoded protein is CASSLEGLGSLNEQFF. The V call is TRBV5-1, the J call TRBJ2-1; TRBD2 agrees at 8 bases. This CDR3 is 16 amino acids long. Trimming removed 0 bases from V and 6 bases from J; junction bases left unmatched: 8. Germline CDR1 is SGHRS and CDR2 is YFSETQ.

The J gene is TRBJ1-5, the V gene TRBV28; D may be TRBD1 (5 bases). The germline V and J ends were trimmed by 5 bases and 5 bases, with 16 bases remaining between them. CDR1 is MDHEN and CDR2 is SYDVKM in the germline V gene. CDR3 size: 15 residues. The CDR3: CASSLRASGDQPQHF. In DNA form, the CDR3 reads TGTGCCAGCAGTCTAAGAGCATCGGGGGATCAGCCCCAGCATTTT.

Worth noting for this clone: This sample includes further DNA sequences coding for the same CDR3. The CDR3 DNA reads as TGTGCCAGCAGTCCGCGACTAGCGGGATACGAGCAGTACTTC. Protein: CASSPRLAGYEQYF. The V and J genes are TRBV27 and TRBJ2-7; TRBD2 matches 11 bases. The CDR3 is 14 residues long. The junction had 4 bases not matched to a gene; V was cut back by 5 bases and J by 4 bases. CDR1 is MNHEY and CDR2 is SMNVEV in the germline V gene (reference sequence).

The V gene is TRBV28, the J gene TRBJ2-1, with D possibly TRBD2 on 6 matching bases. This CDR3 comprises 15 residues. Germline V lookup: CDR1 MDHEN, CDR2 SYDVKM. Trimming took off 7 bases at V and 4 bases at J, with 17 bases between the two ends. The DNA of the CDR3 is TGTGCCAGCAAAAGGGTACGGGAGAATTACAATGAGCAGTTCTTC. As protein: CASKRVRENYNEQFF.

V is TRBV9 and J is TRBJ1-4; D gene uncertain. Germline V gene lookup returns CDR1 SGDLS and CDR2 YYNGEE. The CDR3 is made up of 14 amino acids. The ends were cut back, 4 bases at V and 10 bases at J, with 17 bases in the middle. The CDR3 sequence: CASSNVSGGRKLFF. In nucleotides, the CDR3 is TGTGCCAGCAGCAATGTCTCAGGAGGGAGAAAACTGTTTTTT.

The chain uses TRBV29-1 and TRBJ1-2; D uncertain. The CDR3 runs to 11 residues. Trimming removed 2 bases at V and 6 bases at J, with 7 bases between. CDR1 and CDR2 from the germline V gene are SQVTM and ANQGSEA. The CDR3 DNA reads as TGCAGCGTTGAAAGTAGGGATGGCTACACCTTC. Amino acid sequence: CSVESRDGYTF.

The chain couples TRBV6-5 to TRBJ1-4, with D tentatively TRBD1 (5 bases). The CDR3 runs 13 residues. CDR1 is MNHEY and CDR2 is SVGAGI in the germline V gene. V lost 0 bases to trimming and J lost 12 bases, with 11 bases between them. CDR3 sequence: CASSYSDMGELFF. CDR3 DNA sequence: TGTGCCAGCAGTTACTCGGACATGGGAGAACTGTTTTTT.

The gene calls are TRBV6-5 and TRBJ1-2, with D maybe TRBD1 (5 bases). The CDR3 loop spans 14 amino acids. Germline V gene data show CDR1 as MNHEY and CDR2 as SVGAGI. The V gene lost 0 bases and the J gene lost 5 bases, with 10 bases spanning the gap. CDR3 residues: CASSYSGTVYGYTF. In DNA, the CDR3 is TGTGCCAGCAGTTACTCGGGGACGGTTTATGGCTACACCTTC.

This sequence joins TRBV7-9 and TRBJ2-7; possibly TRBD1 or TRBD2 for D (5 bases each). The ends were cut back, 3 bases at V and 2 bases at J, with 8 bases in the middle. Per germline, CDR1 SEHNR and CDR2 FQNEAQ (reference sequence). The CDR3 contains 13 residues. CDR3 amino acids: CASSFSGPYEQYF. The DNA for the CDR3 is TGTGCCAGCAGCTTTTCGGGGCCCTACGAGCAGTACTTC. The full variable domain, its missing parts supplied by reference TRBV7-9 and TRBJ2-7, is DTGVSQNPRHKITKRGQNVTFRCDPISEHNRLYWYRQTLGQGPEFLTYFQNEAQLEKSRLLSDRFSAERPKGSFSTLEIQRTEQGDSAMYLCASSFSGPYEQYFGPGTRLTVT.

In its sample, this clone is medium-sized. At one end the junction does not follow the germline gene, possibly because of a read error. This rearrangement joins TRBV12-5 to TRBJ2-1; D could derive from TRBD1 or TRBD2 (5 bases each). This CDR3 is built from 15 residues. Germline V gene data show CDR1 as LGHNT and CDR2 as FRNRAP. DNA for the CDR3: TGTGCTAGTGGTGACGGGACGGTATCCTCCAATGAGCAGTTCTTC. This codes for CASGDGTVSSNEQFF. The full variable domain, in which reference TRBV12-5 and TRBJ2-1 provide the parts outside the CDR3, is DARVTQTPRHKVTEMGQEVTMRCQPILGHNTVFWYRQTMMQGLELLAYFRNRAPLDDSGMPKDRFSAEMPDATLATLKIQPSEPRDSAVYFCASGDGTVSSNEQFFGPGTRLTVL.

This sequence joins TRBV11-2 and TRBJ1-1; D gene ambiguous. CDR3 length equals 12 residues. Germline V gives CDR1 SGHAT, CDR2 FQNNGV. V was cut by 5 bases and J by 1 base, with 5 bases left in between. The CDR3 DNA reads TGTGCCAGCAGCGAAGGGAACACTGAAGCTTTCTTT. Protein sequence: CASSEGNTEAFF.

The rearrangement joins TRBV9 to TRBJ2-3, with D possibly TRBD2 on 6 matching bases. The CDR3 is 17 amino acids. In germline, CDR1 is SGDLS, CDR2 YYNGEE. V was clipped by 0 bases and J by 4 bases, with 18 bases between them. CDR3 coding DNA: TGTGCCAGCAGCGTAGCGGTAGGGACTGGCGCCGCAGATACGCAGTATTTT. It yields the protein CASSVAVGTGAADTQYF.

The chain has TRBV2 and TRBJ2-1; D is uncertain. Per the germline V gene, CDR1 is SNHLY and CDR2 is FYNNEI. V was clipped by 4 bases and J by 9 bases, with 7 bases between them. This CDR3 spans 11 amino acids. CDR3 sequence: CASSGGSEQFF. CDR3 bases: TGTGCCAGCAGTGGGGGTTCTGAGCAGTTCTTC.

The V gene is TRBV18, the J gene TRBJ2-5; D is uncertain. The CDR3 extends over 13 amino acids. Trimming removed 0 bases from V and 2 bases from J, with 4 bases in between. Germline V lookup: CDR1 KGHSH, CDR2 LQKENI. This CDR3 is CASSPPEQETQYF. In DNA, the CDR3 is TGTGCCAGCTCACCACCCGAACAAGAGACCCAGTACTTC.

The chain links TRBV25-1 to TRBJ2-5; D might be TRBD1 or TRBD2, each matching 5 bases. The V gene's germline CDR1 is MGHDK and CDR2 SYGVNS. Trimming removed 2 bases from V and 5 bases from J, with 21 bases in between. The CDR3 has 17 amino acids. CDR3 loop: CASSEAERSGAWETQYF. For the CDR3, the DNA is TGTGCCAGCAGTGAAGCTGAGCGGAGTGGGGCCTGGGAGACCCAGTACTTC.

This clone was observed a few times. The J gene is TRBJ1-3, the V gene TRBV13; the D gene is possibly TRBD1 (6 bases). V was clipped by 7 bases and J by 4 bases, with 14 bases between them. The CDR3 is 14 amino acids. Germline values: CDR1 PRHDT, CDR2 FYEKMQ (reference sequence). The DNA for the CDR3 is TGTGCCAGCACCCTAACAGGGTTGGGAAACACCATATATTTT. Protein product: CASTLTGLGNTIYF.

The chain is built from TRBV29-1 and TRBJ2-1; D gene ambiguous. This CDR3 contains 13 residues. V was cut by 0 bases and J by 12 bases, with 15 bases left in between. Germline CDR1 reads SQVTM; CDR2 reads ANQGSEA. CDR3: CSVEEGYGYGQFF. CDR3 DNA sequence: TGCAGCGTTGAAGAAGGATACGGGTATGGGCAGTTCTTC.